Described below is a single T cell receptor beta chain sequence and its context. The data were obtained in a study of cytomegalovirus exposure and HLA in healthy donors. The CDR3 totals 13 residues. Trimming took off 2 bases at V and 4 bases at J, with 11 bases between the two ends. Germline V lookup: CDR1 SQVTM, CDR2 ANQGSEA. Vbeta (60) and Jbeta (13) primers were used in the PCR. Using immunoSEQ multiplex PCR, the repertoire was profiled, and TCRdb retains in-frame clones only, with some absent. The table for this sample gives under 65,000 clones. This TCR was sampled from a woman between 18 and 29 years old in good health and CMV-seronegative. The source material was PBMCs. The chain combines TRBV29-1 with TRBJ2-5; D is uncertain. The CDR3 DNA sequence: TGCAGCGTTGAAATAAGTAGTGGAGAGACCCAGTACTTC. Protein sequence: CSVEISSGETQYF. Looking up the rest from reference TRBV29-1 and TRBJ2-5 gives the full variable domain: SAVISQKPSRDICQRGTSLTIQCQVDSQVTMMFWYRQQPGQSLTLIATANQGSEATYESGFVIDKFPISRPNLTFSTLTVSNMSPEDSSIYLCSVEISSGETQYFGPGTRLLVL.